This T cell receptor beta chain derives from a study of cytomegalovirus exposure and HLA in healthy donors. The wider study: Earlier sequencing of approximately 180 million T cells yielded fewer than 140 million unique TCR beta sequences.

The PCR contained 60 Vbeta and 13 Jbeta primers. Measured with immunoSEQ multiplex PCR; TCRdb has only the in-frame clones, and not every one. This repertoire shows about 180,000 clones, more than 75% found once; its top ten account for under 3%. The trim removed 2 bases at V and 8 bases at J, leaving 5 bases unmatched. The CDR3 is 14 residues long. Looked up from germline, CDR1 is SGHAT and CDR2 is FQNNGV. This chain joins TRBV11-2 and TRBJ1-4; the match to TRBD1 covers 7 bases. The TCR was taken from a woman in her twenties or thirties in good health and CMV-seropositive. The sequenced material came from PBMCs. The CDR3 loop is CASSLRGGGEKLFF. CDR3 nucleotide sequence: TGTGCCAGCAGCTTAAGAGGGGGCGGGGAAAAACTGTTTTTT.